In this sample, the clone carrying this TCR beta chain turned up many times. Its antigen is unknown. This entry belongs to a study of T-cell reconstitution after alpha-beta-depleted transplantation in children. Preparing the TCRbeta library involved the use of unique molecular identifiers. TCRdb reanalysed the PCR reads using MiXCR and keeps one entry per CDR3 protein. Found here are around 250,000 distinct CDR3 sequences, roughly 7.7% of them singletons; the top ten hold almost 6.5%. Study results and limitations: Counts and diversity of T cells one year after transplant came mostly from newly produced T cells. It was reported that alpha-beta T cells came from several hundred expanded graft clones (about two months after transplant).

Germline V gene sequence: CDR1 ENHRY, CDR2 SYGVKD. This CDR3 is 20 amino acids long. V lost 4 bases to trimming and J lost 3 bases, with 27 bases between them. This clonotype originated in a male patient younger than 18 who had a stem cell transplant for acute lymphoblastic leukemia, so the T cells may come from the graft donor. The genes are TRBV10-3 and TRBJ2-2; a possible D gene is TRBD2 (7 bases). The source material was PBMCs, mostly from graft donor cells, sampled 180 days after TCRalphabeta/CD19-depleted stem cell transplant. This CDR3 is CAISARGGRGLLTYTGELFF. The CDR3 nucleotides are TGTGCCATCAGTGCCCGAGGAGGGCGGGGGCTTCTTACTTACACCGGGGAGCTGTTTTTT.